This TCR beta chain was observed in a study of T cells in Graves' hyperthyroidism and ophthalmopathy. Findings and limits, study-wide: Researchers found most expanded thyroid clonotypes above 0.001 in blood as well. Stable hyperthyroidism was separated from ophthalmopathy by a model based on 13 V-J features.

In this sample, this clonotype turned up many times. Its specificity is unknown. This CDR3 region has 14 residues. Germline loops: CDR1 SQVTM, CDR2 ANQGSEA. V was trimmed by 4 bases and J by 8 bases, leaving 17 bases between them. Amplification of TCR beta CDR3 regions used RNA as the template. In the first-round RT-PCR of the TCR CDR3, the HTBI primer set was used. TCRdb processed the multiplex PCR reads anew with MiXCR; each CDR3 protein has one entry. The sample consists of approximately 640,000 distinct CDR3 sequences, nearly 45% of them appearing once. Sequenced input: peripheral blood or thyroid tissue (not recorded which). This sequence originates from an adult man with Graves' disease, either hyperthyroidism or ophthalmopathy (not recorded which). The chain uses TRBV29-1 and TRBJ1-4, with D possibly being TRBD1 (6 bases). CDR3 sequence reads: CSVGGAAGDEKLFF. The CDR3 DNA sequence: TGCAGCGTTGGGGGGGCGGCAGGGGACGAAAAACTGTTTTTT.